This T cell receptor beta chain was identified during a study of shared clonotypes between healthy human individuals. Regarding the study as a whole: Measured sharing among donors was expected to vary with sequencing depth.

The replicate PCRs on unsorted PBMC were given 250 to 350 ng DNA, which is some 32,000 T cell genomes. As originally analysed: ImmunoSEQ output held junction-only sequences without quality scores, so filtering differed. Sequencing was performed with immunoSEQ multiplex PCR; in TCRdb, only in-frame clones are kept and a portion is missing. That table is the source of V, J and clone size, and D and trimming were worked out from the DNA. The sample has 470,000 or so clones, about 85% seen once. This CDR3 has 11 residues. Looked up from germline, CDR1 is MDHEN and CDR2 is SYDVKM. Trimming removed 1 base from V and 5 bases from J, with 2 bases in between. A word on this clone: Antigen: not known. Other DNA sequences in this sample translate to the same CDR3.

This chain joins TRBV28 and TRBJ1-1; the D is unclear. The specimen was PBMCs. The clonotype was recovered from a woman aged 35 to 49 in good health. Some clones in this sample may be carry-over from other donors' samples. The CDR3 reads CASSLSTEAFF. CDR3 nucleotide sequence: TGTGCCAGCAGTTTATCGACTGAAGCTTTCTTT.